Listed here are 27 T cell receptor beta chains from one sample, sequenced in a study of shared clonotypes between healthy human individuals. Profiled with immunoSEQ multiplex PCR; TCRdb holds only in-frame clones, not every one. The repertoire holds 500,000 or so clones, approximately 94% seen once, with nearly 0.065% in the top ten. Sequenced sample: naive CD4+ T cells sorted from blood. Indicated subset: CD45RA+ positively selected. The origin of the receptors is a woman aged 30 to 39 in good health.

V is TRBV19 and J is TRBJ1-1; D unclear. There are 16 residues in the CDR3. CDR1 is LNHDA and CDR2 is SQIVND in the germline V gene (reference sequence). Trimming pared 3 bases from V and 4 bases from J, leaving 18 bases between. CDR3 amino acids: CASSIGVGVIGTEAFF. For the CDR3, the DNA is TGTGCCAGTAGTATCGGGGTCGGGGTTATAGGCACTGAAGCTTTCTTT.

V gene TRBV27 combines with J gene TRBJ2-3; D unresolved. The CDR3 is made up of 13 amino acids. V lost 2 bases and J lost 3, with 6 bases in between. CDR1 and CDR2 from the germline V gene are MNHEY and SMNVEV (reference sequence). This CDR3 reads CASSLKFTDTQYF. CDR3 bases: TGTGCCAGCAGTTTAAAGTTTACAGATACGCAGTATTTT.

The gene calls are TRBV29-1 and TRBJ2-5; maybe TRBD1 (5 bases). The DNA matches TRBJ2-7 better at its end, which makes the J call doubtful. Germline V lookup: CDR1 SQVTM, CDR2 ANQGSEA. The CDR3 runs to 12 residues. CDR3 residues: CSVGQNSYEQYF. The CDR3 DNA is TGCAGCGTTGGACAGAATTCCTACGAGCAGTACTTC.

This clone was observed once. The genes are TRBV7-8 and TRBJ1-2; TRBD1 might be the D (5 bases). The CDR3 has 16 amino acids. Germline loops: CDR1 SGHVS, CDR2 FQNEAQ. The V and J ends lost 5 bases and 1 base respectively, with 17 bases between them. CDR3 region: CASSPRAPQVNYGYTF. As DNA, the CDR3 is TGTGCCAGCAGCCCGAGGGCCCCACAGGTTAACTATGGCTACACCTTC.

The rearrangement uses TRBV6-6 and TRBJ2-2; 11 positions agree with TRBD2. The germline gives CDR1 MNHNY, CDR2 SVGAGI (reference sequence). With V trimmed by 2 bases and J by 4 bases, 3 bases remained unmatched. This CDR3 has 16 residues. The CDR3 coding sequence is TGTGCCAGCAGTTACGGACTAGCGGGCCTCACCGGGGAGCTGTTTTTT. Translating gives CASSYGLAGLTGELFF.

This clone was seen once. V is TRBV7-9 and J is TRBJ2-1; 10 bases map to TRBD2. From germline, CDR1 is SEHNR and CDR2 FQNEAQ (reference sequence). V was pared by 4 bases and J by 7 bases, with 10 bases of the junction left unmatched. This CDR3 spans 16 amino acids. The CDR3: CASSSTSGIRWNEQFF. CDR3 DNA sequence: TGTGCCAGCAGCTCTACTAGCGGGATTAGGTGGAATGAGCAGTTCTTC.

The rearrangement joins TRBV28 to TRBJ2-3, with a possible D match to TRBD1 (5 bases). From germline, CDR1 is MDHEN and CDR2 SYDVKM. Trimming removed 4 bases from V and 0 bases from J, with 5 bases in between. This CDR3 has 13 residues. The CDR3 DNA follows: TGTGCCAGCAGTTCAGGGAGCACAGATACGCAGTATTTT. Protein: CASSSGSTDTQYF.

V is TRBV2 and J is TRBJ2-7; D is undetermined. V was shortened by 6 bases and J by 2 bases, with 8 bases between the two germline ends. Germline V gene sequence: CDR1 SNHLY, CDR2 FYNNEI. The CDR3 totals 12 residues. The CDR3 here is CASRPTPYEQYF. For the CDR3, the DNA is TGTGCCAGCAGACCGACCCCCTACGAGCAGTACTTC.

This sequence joins TRBV7-3 and TRBJ2-3, with 9 positions matching TRBD2. V shed 0 bases, J shed 6 bases, and the junction held 7 bases outside the gene matches. The CDR3 consists of 16 residues. The V gene's germline CDR1 is SGHTA and CDR2 FQGTGA. CDR3 sequence (DNA): TGTGCCAGCAGCTTAACGGCGAGCGGGAGGATGGATACGCAGTATTTT. The encoded protein is CASSLTASGRMDTQYF.

The chain has TRBV25-1 and TRBJ1-5; D may be TRBD1 (6 bases). Germline CDR1 is MGHDK and CDR2 is SYGVNS. V was shortened by 7 bases and J by 5 bases, with 27 bases between the two germline ends. CDR3 length: 18 amino acids. CDR3 protein: CASIGFNRTVFRDQPQHF. The CDR3 nucleotides read TGTGCCAGCATAGGCTTTAATAGGACAGTTTTTCGCGATCAGCCCCAGCATTTT.

The chain combines TRBV2 with TRBJ1-5; the D gene is possibly TRBD1 (6 bases). The CDR3 has 15 amino acids. The V end lost 4 bases, the J end lost 3 bases, and 13 bases lay between the germline ends. CDR1 and CDR2 from the germline V gene are SNHLY and FYNNEI. The CDR3 DNA reads as TGTGCCAGCAGTGCGCAGGGGCAGGACAATCAGCCCCAGCATTTT. Protein product: CASSAQGQDNQPQHF.

This chain uses TRBV28 with TRBJ1-5; maybe TRBD1 (6 bases). Germline CDR1 is MDHEN and CDR2 is SYDVKM. V lost 5 bases and J lost 4, with 12 bases in between. The CDR3 consists of 14 residues. The CDR3 reads CASSRGGLNQPQHF. The CDR3 region has the DNA TGTGCCAGCAGTAGAGGGGGTCTGAATCAGCCCCAGCATTTT.

The V call is TRBV14, the J call TRBJ2-7; 12 bases agree with TRBD2. The CDR3 spans 16 residues. Germline CDR1 SGHDN, CDR2 FVKESK. V was clipped by 4 bases and J by 0 bases; unmatched bases: 4. The DNA of the CDR3 is TGTGCCAGCAGCCGTAGACTAGCGGGAGTCTCCTACGAGCAGTACTTC. It is translated as CASSRRLAGVSYEQYF.

V and J are TRBV7-9 and TRBJ1-1; D is unresolved. CDR1 SEHNR and CDR2 FQNEAQ come from the germline V gene (reference sequence). With 1 base removed from V and 0 bases from J, the gap between germline ends came to 6 bases. There are 14 residues in the CDR3. The chain's CDR3 is CASSLDGVNTEAFF. CDR3 nucleotides: TGTGCCAGCAGCTTAGATGGGGTGAACACTGAAGCTTTCTTT.

The CDR3 DNA reads TGCGCCAGCAGCTTAATCCAGGCTTACGACAATGAGCAGTTCTTC. Translation gives CASSLIQAYDNEQFF. The chain uses TRBV5-1 and TRBJ2-1; no clear D. V was pared by 2 bases and J by 5 bases, with 14 bases between. Germline CDR1 is SGHRS and CDR2 is YFSETQ. The CDR3 totals 15 residues.

This clone appeared once. The chain recombines TRBV30 with TRBJ1-4; D uncertain. The CDR3 length is 12 residues. Trimming removed 3 bases at V and 7 bases at J, with 9 bases between. Germline V lookup: CDR1 GTSNPN, CDR2 SVGIG (reference sequence). The CDR3 reads CAWRHTSEKLFF. DNA for the CDR3: TGTGCCTGGAGACATACGAGTGAAAAACTGTTTTTT.

CDR3 sequence: CASSLDRGSLTNEKLFF. CDR3 in DNA: TGCGCCAGCAGCTTGGACAGGGGCTCTTTAACTAATGAAAAACTGTTTTTT. The rearrangement joins TRBV5-1 to TRBJ1-4; 7 bases align to TRBD1. This CDR3 contains 17 residues. Germline lookup yields CDR1 SGHRS and CDR2 YFSETQ. V trimming: 0 bases; J trimming: 1 base; junction bases outside the gene matches: 6.

The rearrangement uses TRBV11-2 and TRBJ2-3; 9 nucleotides match TRBD2. V shed 5 bases, J shed 5 bases, and the junction held 11 bases outside the gene matches. Germline V CDR1 and CDR2: SGHAT, FQNNGV. This CDR3 is 16 amino acids long. CDR3 in DNA: TGTGCCAGCAGCCCTGGTCGGGGCGGGAGGGTAGATACGCAGTATTTT. Translating it yields CASSPGRGGRVDTQYF.

The chain uses TRBV28 and TRBJ2-7; 8 nucleotides agree with TRBD2. Germline V lookup: CDR1 MDHEN, CDR2 SYDVKM. This CDR3 contains 16 residues. Trimming at V came to 2 bases and at J to 3 bases, leaving 9 bases not matched to a gene. The CDR3 nucleotides are TGTGCCAGCAGTTTACCCCAGAGCGGGAGAATCTACGAGCAGTACTTC. It yields the protein CASSLPQSGRIYEQYF. The whole variable domain, filled in from reference TRBV28 and TRBJ2-7, reads DVKVTQSSRYLVKRTGEKVFLECVQDMDHENMFWYRQDPGLGLRLIYFSYDVKMKEKGDIPEGYSVSREKKERFSLILESASTNQTSMYLCASSLPQSGRIYEQYFGPGTRLTVT.

The genes are TRBV29-1 and TRBJ2-6; 8 bases match TRBD1. V shed 6 bases, J shed 2 bases, and the junction held 9 bases outside the gene matches. The CDR3 is made up of 16 amino acids. The germline gives CDR1 SQVTM, CDR2 ANQGSEA. This CDR3 reads CSVLTGASPGANVLTF. In nucleotides, the CDR3 is TGCAGCGTGCTGACAGGGGCTAGCCCTGGGGCCAACGTCCTGACTTTC. The full variable domain, completed using reference TRBV29-1 and TRBJ2-6, is SAVISQKPSRDICQRGTSLTIQCQVDSQVTMMFWYRQQPGQSLTLIATANQGSEATYESGFVIDKFPISRPNLTFSTLTVSNMSPEDSSIYLCSVLTGASPGANVLTFGAGSRLTVL.

The chain carries TRBV15 and TRBJ1-2; tentatively, D is TRBD1 (6 bases). Trimming pared 4 bases from V and 0 bases from J, leaving 12 bases between. Germline lookup yields CDR1 LNHNV and CDR2 YYDKDF (reference sequence). This CDR3 comprises 15 residues. The CDR3 region has the DNA TGTGCCACCAGCAAACGGACAGCAGCTAACTATGGCTACACCTTC. Amino acids: CATSKRTAANYGYTF.

In this sample, this clone turned up once. The same CDR3 can be traced to other DNA sequences in this sample. J is TRBJ2-7 and V is TRBV28; 7 bases are a match to TRBD1. With V trimmed by 6 bases and J by 1 base, 9 bases remained unmatched. This CDR3 has 15 residues. The V gene's germline CDR1 is MDHEN and CDR2 SYDVKM. For the CDR3, the DNA is TGTGCCAGCAGCCTGATACAGGGGTCGTCCTACGAGCAGTACTTC. This gives the protein CASSLIQGSSYEQYF.

The chain combines TRBV7-9 with TRBJ2-1; TRBD2 matches at 13 bases. Germline assignment: CDR1 SEHNR and CDR2 FQNEAQ (reference sequence). After removal of 5 bases from V and 5 bases from J, the junction contained 6 bases not matched to a gene. The CDR3 loop spans 16 amino acids. The CDR3: CASSQFGLAGDNEQFF. CDR3 DNA sequence: TGTGCCAGCAGCCAATTCGGACTAGCGGGAGACAATGAGCAGTTCTTC.

The gene calls are TRBV5-1 and TRBJ2-2; D ambiguous. Germline V lookup: CDR1 SGHRS, CDR2 YFSETQ. The CDR3 has 16 amino acids. V lost 0 bases, J lost 2 bases, and 11 bases lay in between. Written as DNA, the CDR3 is TGCGCCAGCAGCTTGGCGGCCCATACTAACACCGGGGAGCTGTTTTTT. Amino acids: CASSLAAHTNTGELFF.

This chain links TRBV19 with TRBJ1-5; D is possibly TRBD1 (5 bases). Germline CDR1 is LNHDA and CDR2 is SQIVND (reference sequence). The V end lost 6 bases, the J end lost 0 bases, and 15 bases lay between the germline ends. This CDR3 region has 16 residues. The CDR3 reads CASSHSDIYSNQPQHF. CDR3 bases: TGTGCCAGTAGCCATTCGGACATCTATAGCAATCAGCCCCAGCATTTT.

The J gene is TRBJ2-1, the V gene TRBV18; no clear D. Trimming removed 0 bases from V and 7 bases from J, with 16 bases in between. The CDR3 covers 16 residues. Germline-derived CDR1 and CDR2 are KGHSH and LQKENI. CDR3 DNA sequence: TGTGCCAGCTCACCACCGTCCAGGTATGACGGAAATGAGCAGTTCTTC. Protein sequence: CASSPPSRYDGNEQFF. The variable domain in full, with the rest retrieved from reference TRBV18 and TRBJ2-1, is NAGVMQNPRHLVRRRGQEARLRCSPMKGHSHVYWYRQLPEEGLKFMVYLQKENIIDESGMPKERFSAEFPKEGPSILRIQQVVRGDSAAYFCASSPPSRYDGNEQFFGPGTRLTVL.

The rearrangement uses TRBV7-9 and TRBJ1-5, with D uncertain. There are 14 residues in the CDR3. Looked up from germline, CDR1 is SEHNR and CDR2 is FQNEAQ (reference sequence). V was cut by 1 base and J by 7 bases, with 11 bases left in between. The CDR3 loop is CASSLVGYQQPQHF. The CDR3 DNA follows: TGTGCCAGCAGCTTAGTAGGGTACCAACAGCCCCAGCATTTT.